This paragraph covers one TCR beta chain sequence. The specificity of this receptor is unknown. HCMV serostatus was determined by detecting HCMV-specific IgG in serum with a commercial ELISA kit. Peripheral blood mononuclear cells were isolated from blood by Ficoll density gradient centrifugation. Sequences KGHSH (CDR1) and LQKENI (CDR2) are obtained from the germline V gene. From the cysteine up to the phenylalanine, the CDR3 has a length of 13 residues. DNA was not recorded. The data originate from a study of T cells expressing NK-cell markers (dated by TCRdb to about 2020). Background on the whole study: Seven to nine donors provided sorted CD3+CD56+NKG2C+, CD3+CD56+NKG2C- and CD3+CD56-NKG2C+ T-cell subsets, whose TCR beta-chain repertoires were profiled. Among the eight sequenced donors, only one was HCMV-seronegative, while the other seven were HCMV-seropositive. All eight donors whose samples were sequenced were randomly selected healthy volunteers, three of them men and five women. Illumina HiSeq 2000/2500, MiSeq or NextSeq was used to sequence libraries as 2 x 150 bp reads.

The sample was run on an Illumina HiSeq 2000. TCR beta cDNA libraries were made by 5'RACE template switching that added a universal primer site and unique molecular identifiers. Synthesis of cDNA was primed from the TCR beta constant segment and was followed by two consecutive PCR amplification steps. Concerning the study's data processing: MIGEC was used to demultiplex reads and group reads by UMI, and MiTCR was used to assemble and quantify clonotypes. To exclude erroneous sequences, only TCR cDNA sequences supported by at least two reads were retained. The tcR package was used for downstream repertoire analysis, and clonotypes were matched between fractions using CDR3 nucleotide sequence together with V segment. VDJmatch was used to annotate antigen specificity against VDJdb, with one amino acid substitution allowed in CDR3. TCRdb reprocessed the sequencing reads and holds a single record per CDR3 protein sequence, with no DNA. TCRdb, not the original authors, processed these V and J calls. The sample's records list about 390,000 distinct CDR3 sequences. Of the sample, roughly 10% falls within the top ten clones.

General study outcomes and caveats: Those dominant clonotypes were again the most abundant among CD3+CD56-NKG2C+ cells in four donors, at about 28.3-65%. Whether the expanded NKG2C-expressing T cell clones were specific for HCMV antigens remained unclear. In over five donors, the dominant CD3+CD56+NKG2C+ clonotypes were among the top 10 CD8+ clonotypes and accounted for about 1.0-7.5% of CD8+ T cells.

The specimen was blood T cells: a sorted CD56 or NKG2C T cell subset, CD4+ or CD8+ T cells, or bulk PBMC T cells (not recorded which). The source is a woman aged 45-60 years in good health. Donor details come from another sample of the same person, matched by shared clones. The sequence joins TRBV18 to TRBJ2-7; TCRdb's D call of TRBD1 is untestable without DNA. CDR3 sequence: CASSRPQGIEQYF.